Listed here are 14 T cell receptor beta chains from one sample, sequenced in a study of T cell responses to AZD1222 COVID-19 vaccine. This table comes from immunoSEQ multiplex PCR, and its TCRdb copy is limited to in-frame clones, with some not included. This table has around 160,000 clones, about 89% appearing once. The sequenced sample was peripheral blood, obtained on day 0 of MenACWY control vaccination. The receptors come from an adult in good health.

J is TRBJ1-2 and V is TRBV9, with 7 nucleotides matching TRBD1. After removal of 4 bases from V and 8 bases from J, the junction contained 8 bases not matched to a gene. Germline CDR1 is SGDLS and CDR2 is YYNGEE. The CDR3 spans 13 residues. In DNA, the CDR3 is TGTGCCAGCAGCTACCAGGGGGGGGAAGGCTACACCTTC. Protein sequence: CASSYQGGEGYTF.

This clone occurred a few times. J is TRBJ1-2 and V is TRBV30, with D possibly being TRBD1 (6 bases). CDR3 length: 16 amino acids. CDR1 GTSNPN and CDR2 SVGIG come from the germline V gene (reference sequence). The V and J ends lost 4 bases and 5 bases respectively, with 23 bases between them. This CDR3 reads CAWTTGHGSRVYGYTF. The DNA for the CDR3 is TGTGCCTGGACCACGGGACATGGATCGAGGGTTTATGGCTACACCTTC.

V and J are TRBV19 and TRBJ1-6; D possibly corresponds to TRBD1 (5 bases). The ends were cut back, 2 bases at V and 7 bases at J, with 9 bases in the middle. Germline-derived CDR1 and CDR2 are LNHDA and SQIVND (reference sequence). The CDR3 loop spans 14 amino acids. CDR3 sequence: CASSIPRENSPLHF. The CDR3 DNA is TGTGCCAGTAGTATACCCAGGGAGAATTCACCCCTCCACTTT.

This chain connects TRBV5-4 to TRBJ2-1, with TRBD2 matching over 11 bases. Losses at the gene ends were 3 bases for V and 5 bases for J; bases not matched to a gene: 7. The length of the CDR3 is 16 residues. Germline V gives CDR1 SGHNT, CDR2 YYREEE (reference sequence). The CDR3 nucleotides are TGTGCCAGCAGCTCTACGACTAGCGGGACCCACAATGAGCAGTTCTTC. Protein sequence: CASSSTTSGTHNEQFF.

CDR3 sequence: CASSQGGLPWANVLTF. CDR3 DNA: TGCGCCAGCAGCCAAGGAGGGCTTCCGTGGGCCAACGTCCTGACTTTC. This sequence joins TRBV4-1 and TRBJ2-6; D perhaps matches TRBD2 (5 bases). In germline, CDR1 is MGHRA, CDR2 YSYEKL. V gave up 1 base and J gave up 5 bases, with 12 bases separating them. This CDR3 spans 16 amino acids.

The sample holds a few counts of this clone. V gene TRBV7-2 combines with J gene TRBJ1-2; TRBD1 matches at 9 bases. Germline V gene sequence: CDR1 SGHTA, CDR2 FQGNSA. This CDR3 has 14 residues. V was clipped by 6 bases and J by 4 bases; unmatched bases: 6. The CDR3 reads CASSPDRGFYGYTF. CDR3 coding DNA: TGTGCCAGCAGTCCTGACAGGGGGTTCTATGGCTACACCTTC.

The V call is TRBV4-2, the J call TRBJ1-1; TRBD1 is a possible D gene (5 bases). V was clipped by 0 bases and J by 1 base, with 12 bases between them. The CDR3 is made up of 16 amino acids. Germline V lookup: CDR1 LGHNA, CDR2 YNFKEQ. The CDR3 spells CASSQEDYRRNTEAFF. The CDR3 bases are TGTGCCAGCAGCCAAGAAGATTACAGGAGGAACACTGAAGCTTTCTTT.

This sequence joins TRBV5-8 and TRBJ2-2; 7 nucleotides agree with TRBD1. Germline V CDR1 and CDR2: SGHTS, YDEGEE. The CDR3 runs to 15 residues. V lost 0 bases and J lost 5; bases outside the gene matches: 4. CDR3 residues: CASSLGQGGTGELFF. The CDR3 nucleotides are TGTGCCAGCAGCTTGGGACAGGGTGGAACCGGGGAGCTGTTTTTT.

The chain recombines TRBV4-2 with TRBJ2-2, with 9 nucleotides matching TRBD1. Trimming at V came to 3 bases and at J to 8 bases, leaving 7 bases not matched to a gene. CDR1 is LGHNA and CDR2 is YNFKEQ in the germline V gene. This CDR3 is built from 15 residues. The CDR3 DNA follows: TGTGCCAGCAGCCACCGGACAGGGGATAGAGGGGAGCTGTTTTTT. It specifies CASSHRTGDRGELFF.

The V and J genes are TRBV6-5 and TRBJ2-4; 10 bases fit TRBD2. Trimming cost V 4 bases and J 8 bases; bases outside gene matches: 8. There are 15 residues in the CDR3. CDR1 is MNHEY and CDR2 is SVGAGI in the germline V gene. The CDR3 DNA reads as TGTGCCAGCAGTTTTGGTTCTAGCGGGAGTGACATTCAGTACTTC. Translated, it gives CASSFGSSGSDIQYF.

V gene TRBV7-9 combines with J gene TRBJ2-2; TRBD2 matches at 7 bases. The V gene end was trimmed by 3 bases and the J gene end by 1 base; junction bases not matched to a gene: 5. Germline V lookup: CDR1 SEHNR, CDR2 FQNEAQ (reference sequence). The CDR3 length is 16 residues. The CDR3 protein is CASSFRVAGNTGELFF. The CDR3 bases are TGTGCCAGCAGCTTCCGAGTAGCGGGGAACACCGGGGAGCTGTTTTTT. Variable domain in full (rest from reference TRBV7-9 and TRBJ2-2): DTGVSQNPRHKITKRGQNVTFRCDPISEHNRLYWYRQTLGQGPEFLTYFQNEAQLEKSRLLSDRFSAERPKGSFSTLEIQRTEQGDSAMYLCASSFRVAGNTGELFFGEGSRLTVL.

The CDR3 nucleotides read TGTGCCAGCAGTTACAGGGCGGAAGTCGGGGAGCTGTTTTTT. Amino acid sequence: CASSYRAEVGELFF. This chain links TRBV6-5 with TRBJ2-2; D gene unclear. The V end was cut by 2 bases, the J end by 7 bases, with 11 bases between. From germline, CDR1 is MNHEY and CDR2 SVGAGI. There are 14 residues in the CDR3.

In this sample, this clone turned up a few times. The chain links TRBV6-5 to TRBJ2-7; 9 bases agree with TRBD1. The CDR3 is 15 residues long. Germline CDR1 and CDR2: MNHEY and SVGAGI. J was trimmed by 3 bases and V by 5 bases; bases with no gene match: 8. CDR3 amino acids: CASSKMGQGLYEQYF. CDR3 nucleotides: TGTGCCAGCAGTAAGATGGGACAGGGCCTCTACGAGCAGTACTTC.

For the CDR3, the DNA is TGTGCCATCAGTGAGTCCGATAGCTCCTACGAGCAGTACTTC. Translated, it gives CAISESDSSYEQYF. The V and J genes are TRBV10-3 and TRBJ2-7; no clear D gene. Trimming took off 0 bases at V and 0 bases at J, with 6 bases between the two ends. CDR1 and CDR2 from the germline V gene are ENHRY and SYGVKD. The CDR3 has 14 amino acids.